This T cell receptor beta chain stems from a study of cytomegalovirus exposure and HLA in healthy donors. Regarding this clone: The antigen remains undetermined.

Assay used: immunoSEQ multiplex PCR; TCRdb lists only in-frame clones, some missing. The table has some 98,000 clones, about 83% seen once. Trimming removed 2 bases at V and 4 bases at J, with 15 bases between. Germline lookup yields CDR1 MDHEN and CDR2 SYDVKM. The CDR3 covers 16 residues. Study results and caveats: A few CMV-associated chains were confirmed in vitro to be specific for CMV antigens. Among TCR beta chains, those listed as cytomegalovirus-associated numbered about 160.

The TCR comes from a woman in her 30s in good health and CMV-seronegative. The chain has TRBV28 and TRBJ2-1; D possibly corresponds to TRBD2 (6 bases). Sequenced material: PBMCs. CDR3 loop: CASSLVASEGYNEQFF. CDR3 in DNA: TGTGCCAGCAGTTTAGTAGCGTCGGAGGGATACAATGAGCAGTTCTTC.